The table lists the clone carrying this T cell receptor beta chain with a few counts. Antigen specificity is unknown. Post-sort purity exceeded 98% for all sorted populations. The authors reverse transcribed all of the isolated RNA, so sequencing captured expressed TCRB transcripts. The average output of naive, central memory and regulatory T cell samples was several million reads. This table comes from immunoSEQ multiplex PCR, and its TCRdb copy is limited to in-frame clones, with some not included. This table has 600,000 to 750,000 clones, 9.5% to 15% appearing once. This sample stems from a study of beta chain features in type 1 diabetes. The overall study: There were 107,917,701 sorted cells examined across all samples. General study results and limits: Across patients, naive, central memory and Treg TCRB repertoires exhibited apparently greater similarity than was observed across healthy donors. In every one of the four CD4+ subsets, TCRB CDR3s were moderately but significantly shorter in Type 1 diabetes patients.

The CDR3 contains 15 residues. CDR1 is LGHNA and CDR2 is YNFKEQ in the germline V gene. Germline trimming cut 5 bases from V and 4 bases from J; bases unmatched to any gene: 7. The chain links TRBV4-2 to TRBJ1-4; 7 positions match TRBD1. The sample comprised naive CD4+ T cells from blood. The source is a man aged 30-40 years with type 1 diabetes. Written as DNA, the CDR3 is TGTGCCAGCAGCGGCACCGGGACAGATAATGAAAAACTGTTTTTT. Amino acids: CASSGTGTDNEKLFF.